This T cell receptor (beta chain) came from a study of T cells in tumors after PD-1 blockade. Study-level background: Prior checkpoint blockade, systemic immunosuppressant use, or anti-cancer therapy within 4 weeks excluded patients.

The germline gives CDR1 MGHDK, CDR2 SYGVNS. The CDR3 runs to 17 residues. V shed 2 bases, J shed 5 bases, and the junction held 11 bases outside the gene matches. Sequencing was performed with immunoSEQ multiplex PCR; in TCRdb, only in-frame clones are kept and a portion is missing. Here the sample spans approximately 63,000 clones, less than 85% being singletons. On this clone itself: The antigen is not known.

Study results and limitations: Peripheral recruitment is suggested, as some novel exhausted tumor clones were in pre-treatment blood.

This material consisted of PBMCs, taken after anti-PD-1 treatment. The clonotype was recovered from a human donor with basal cell carcinoma. The chain combines TRBV25-1 with TRBJ2-1, with 8 bases matching TRBD1. CDR3 amino acids: CASSEDRGRNRNNEQFF. As DNA, the CDR3 is TGTGCCAGCAGTGAAGACAGGGGAAGGAATCGAAACAATGAGCAGTTCTTC.